Below, one TCR beta chain is given with its context. Its specificity is unknown. At one boundary the junction diverges from the germline segment, which might be a read error. The data originate from a study of cytomegalovirus exposure and HLA in healthy donors. Study as a whole: Of all 400 or so donors who were genotyped, under 90% belonged to the Caucasian-associated ancestry cluster.

General study findings and limits: Several of the most significant clusters were apparently associated with common viral pathogens in a later analysis. Some V segments (TRBV6-2 and TRBV6-3 among them) were excluded as indistinguishable. In most subjects, TCR beta sequences reportedly gave accurate predictions of HLA-A and HLA-B alleles.

The CDR3 is 16 residues long. Looked up from germline, CDR1 is SGHTA and CDR2 is FQGNSA. The study ran its PCR with 60 Vbeta and 13 Jbeta primers. Repertoires were generated with immunoSEQ multiplex PCR, while TCRdb's copy carries only in-frame clones and drops some. The sample contains under 200,000 clones, 84% of which appear only once. The chain is built from TRBV7-2 and TRBJ2-7; 10 bases map to TRBD1. The clonotype originates from a man aged 25 to 40 in good health and CMV-seronegative. The sequenced sample was PBMCs. CDR3 loop: CASSIAGTGVGYEQYF. Written as DNA, the CDR3 is TGTGCCAGCAGCATAGCCGGGACAGGGGTCGGCTACGAGCAGTACTTC.